Listed below are T cell receptor beta chains from one sample, sequenced in a study of T-cell reconstitution after alpha-beta-depleted transplantation in children. TCRdb re-derived calls from the PCR reads in MiXCR, one entry per CDR3 protein. The repertoire consists of some 500,000 distinct CDR3 sequences, with about 16% occurring once and the leading ten covering approximately 3%. The input for sequencing was PBMCs from the stem cell graft donor, taken from the stem cell graft. These receptors all stem from a human donor who donated a stem cell graft to a child with acute lymphoblastic leukemia. The CDR3 runs from the conserved cysteine through the conserved F or W. D genes are given only for firm matches. Clone size, where shown, is once, few, many, or a class for clones that have expanded.

>TRBJ1-2|few|NA|TRBV29-1
CSVENRQNRLGYTF
TGCAGCGTTGAAAATCGCCAGAATCGACTAGGCTACACCTTC
>TRBJ1-1|many|NA|TRBV5-1
CASSAGLNTEAFF
TGCGCCAGCAGTGCAGGGCTGAACACTGAAGCTTTCTTT
>TRBJ2-1|few|TRBD2|TRBV20-1
CSARDWLTSGSGGHEQFF
TGCAGTGCTAGAGATTGGTTAACTAGCGGGAGTGGAGGGCATGAGCAGTTCTTC
>TRBJ1-1|NA|NA|TRBV5-1
CASSFRQMNTEAFF
TGCGCCAGCAGCTTCAGACAGATGAACACTGAAGCTTTCTTT
>TRBJ1-5|NA|NA|TRBV10-3
CAISDAEYSNQPQHF
TGTGCCATCAGTGATGCTGAGTATAGCAATCAGCCCCAGCATTTT
>TRBJ2-1|NA|TRBD1|TRBV19
CASNPGQGFNEQFF
TGTGCCAGTAATCCGGGACAGGGCTTCAATGAGCAGTTCTTC
>TRBJ2-7|few|NA|TRBV5-6
CASSPGGATLNSYEQYF
TGTGCCAGCAGCCCGGGTGGGGCTACCCTGAACTCCTACGAGCAGTACTTC
>TRBJ2-2|few|TRBD1|TRBV5-1
CASSLITGGVVFPGELFF
TGCGCCAGCAGCTTAATTACAGGGGGCGTTGTTTTCCCCGGGGAGCTGTTTTTT
>TRBJ2-2|few|NA|TRBV25-1
CASSEWAGANTGELFF
TGTGCCAGCAGTGAATGGGCAGGAGCGAACACCGGGGAGCTGTTTTTT
>TRBJ2-1|NA|TRBD2|TRBV5-1
CASRGTKTPYNEQFF
TGCGCCAGCAGGGGGACTAAAACTCCCTACAATGAGCAGTTCTTC
>TRBJ2-3|few|TRBD2|TRBV24-1
CATSDLRLAGVPATRRTQYF
TGTGCCACCAGTGATTTGCGGCTAGCGGGAGTCCCGGCGACCCGCCGTACGCAGTATTTT
>TRBJ1-5|few|NA|TRBV14
CASRPGGRPPNQPQHF
TGTGCCAGCAGACCGGGGGGCCGCCCTCCGAATCAGCCCCAGCATTTT
>TRBJ1-4|NA|NA|TRBV7-8
CASSFSPRSLFF
TGTGCCAGCAGCTTTTCCCCGCGATCACTGTTTTTT
>TRBJ2-1|few|TRBD2|TRBV12-3/TRBV12-4
CASTGTSGRASEQFF
TGTGCCAGCACCGGGACTAGCGGGAGGGCTAGTGAGCAGTTCTTC
>TRBJ1-5|NA|NA|TRBV30
CAWNLDSNQPQHF
TGTGCCTGGAACCTAGATAGCAATCAGCCCCAGCATTTT
>TRBJ1-4|NA|NA|TRBV20-1
CSARLTGRCEKLFF
TGCAGTGCTAGACTAACAGGGAGATGTGAAAAACTGTTTTTT
>TRBJ1-1|few|NA|TRBV5-1
CASSLASRDTEAFF
TGCGCCAGCAGCTTGGCCAGTAGGGACACTGAAGCTTTCTTT
>TRBJ1-2|few|NA|TRBV5-5
CASSPRRESYGYTF
TGTGCCAGCAGCCCCCGGAGGGAAAGCTATGGCTACACCTTC
>TRBJ2-2|few|TRBD2|TRBV20-1
CSARPGTSGFSGELFF
TGCAGTGCTAGACCCGGGACTAGCGGGTTCTCCGGGGAGCTGTTTTTT
>TRBJ2-7|few|NA|TRBV12-3/TRBV12-4
CASSWRGGEYEQYF
TGTGCCAGCAGTTGGAGGGGGGGCGAGTACGAGCAGTACTTC
>TRBJ2-1|NA|NA|TRBV4-2
CASSQVLVYVSYNEQFF
TGTGCCAGCAGCCAAGTACTAGTTTACGTCTCCTACAATGAGCAGTTCTTC
>TRBJ1-4|NA|TRBD1|TRBV20-1
CSVRRQGRQFTNEKLFF
TGCAGTGTAAGGAGACAGGGAAGGCAGTTCACTAATGAAAAACTGTTTTTT
>TRBJ1-1|few|NA|TRBV27
CASSGIYTGMNTEAFF
TGTGCCAGCAGTGGCATTTATACAGGCATGAACACTGAAGCTTTCTTT
>TRBJ2-5|few|NA|TRBV5-1
CASSGGRETQYF
TGCGCCAGCAGCGGAGGAAGAGAGACCCAGTACTTC
>TRBJ2-2|few|NA|TRBV9
CASTSLSGTGELFF
TGTGCCAGCACCTCTTTGTCGGGCACCGGGGAGCTGTTTTTT
>TRBJ2-7|NA|TRBD2|TRBV9
CASSLGGDFRYEQYF
TGTGCCAGCAGCCTTGGGGGGGACTTTCGCTACGAGCAGTACTTC
>TRBJ2-1|NA|NA|TRBV5-1
CASNYLVPSSYNEQFF
TGCGCCAGCAACTACTTAGTACCAAGCTCCTACAATGAGCAGTTCTTC
>TRBJ2-5|NA|NA|TRBV10-3
CAISETEETQYF
TGTGCCATCAGTGAGACGGAAGAGACCCAGTACTTC
>TRBJ2-1|NA|TRBD2|TRBV18
CASSPRSSGQYHNEQFF
TGTGCCAGCTCACCGCGATCTAGCGGGCAATACCACAATGAGCAGTTCTTC
>TRBJ2-6|few|NA|TRBV5-1
CASSLDILGANVLTF
TGCGCCAGCAGCTTGGACATCCTCGGGGCCAACGTCCTGACTTTC
>TRBJ1-2|NA|NA|TRBV10-3
CAISTMYSRVPEGGYTF
TGTGCCATCAGCACAATGTACAGCCGAGTCCCAGAGGGAGGCTACACCTTC
>TRBJ1-4|NA|TRBD1|TRBV20-1
CSARTGGPLGNEKLFF
TGCAGTGCTCGGACAGGGGGCCCATTGGGTAACGAAAAACTGTTTTTT
>TRBJ1-2|NA|TRBD1|TRBV29-1
CSVYTGGNGYTF
TGCAGCGTGTATACAGGGGGCAATGGCTACACCTTC
>TRBJ2-5|few|NA|TRBV6-2/TRBV6-3
CASSYIETQYF
TGTGCCAGCAGTTATATAGAGACCCAGTACTTC
>TRBJ2-7|NA|TRBD2|TRBV2
CASNLAGHEQYF
TGTGCCAGCAACCTAGCGGGTCACGAGCAGTACTTC
>TRBJ1-5|few|TRBD1|TRBV20-1
CSAIPDRLSNQPQHF
TGCAGTGCTATCCCGGACAGGCTTAGCAATCAGCCCCAGCATTTT
>TRBJ2-7|NA|NA|TRBV20-1
CSARDINEQYF
TGCAGTGCTAGAGATATTAACGAGCAGTACTTC
>TRBJ2-1|few|TRBD2|TRBV7-3
CASQIGTSGLNEQFF
TGTGCCAGCCAGATTGGGACTAGCGGACTAAATGAGCAGTTCTTC
>TRBJ2-6|few|NA|TRBV9
CASSVVPSGANVLTF
TGTGCCAGCAGCGTAGTCCCCTCTGGGGCCAACGTCCTGACTTTC
>TRBJ2-5|few|NA|TRBV5-1
CASSPRNLPQETQYF
TGCGCCAGCAGCCCGCGGAACTTGCCACAAGAGACCCAGTACTTC
>TRBJ1-3|few|NA|TRBV4-1
CASSQDTGRLLGNTIYF
TGCGCCAGCAGCCAAGACACGGGGCGGCTACTTGGAAACACCATATATTTT
>TRBJ2-7|NA|TRBD1|TRBV5-6
CASSQPGLTGTGGYEQYF
TGTGCCAGCAGCCAGCCCGGACTAACCGGGACAGGGGGCTACGAGCAGTACTTC